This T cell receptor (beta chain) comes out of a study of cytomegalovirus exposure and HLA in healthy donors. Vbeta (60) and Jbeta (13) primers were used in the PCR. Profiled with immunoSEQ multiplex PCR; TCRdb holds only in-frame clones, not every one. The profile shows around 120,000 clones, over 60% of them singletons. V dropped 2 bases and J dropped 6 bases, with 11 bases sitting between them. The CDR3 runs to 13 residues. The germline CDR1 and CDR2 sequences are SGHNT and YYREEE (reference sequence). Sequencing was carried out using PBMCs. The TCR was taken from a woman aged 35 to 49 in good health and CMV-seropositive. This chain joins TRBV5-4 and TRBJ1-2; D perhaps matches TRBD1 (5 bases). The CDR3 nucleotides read TGTGCCAGCAGCTTCCAGGGAGGGGATGGCTACACCTTC. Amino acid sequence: CASSFQGGDGYTF.